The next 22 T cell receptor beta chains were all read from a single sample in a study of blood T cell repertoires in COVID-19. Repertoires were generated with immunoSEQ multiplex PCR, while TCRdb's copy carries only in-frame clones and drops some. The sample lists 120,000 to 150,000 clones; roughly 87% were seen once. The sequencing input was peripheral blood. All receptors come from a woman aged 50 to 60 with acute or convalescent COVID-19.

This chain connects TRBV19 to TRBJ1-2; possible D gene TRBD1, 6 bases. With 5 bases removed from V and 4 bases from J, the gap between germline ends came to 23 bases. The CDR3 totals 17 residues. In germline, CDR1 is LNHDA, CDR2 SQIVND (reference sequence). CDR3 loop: CASSVPGGHDRSYGYTF. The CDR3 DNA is TGTGCCAGTAGTGTTCCGGGGGGGCACGACAGGTCCTATGGCTACACCTTC.

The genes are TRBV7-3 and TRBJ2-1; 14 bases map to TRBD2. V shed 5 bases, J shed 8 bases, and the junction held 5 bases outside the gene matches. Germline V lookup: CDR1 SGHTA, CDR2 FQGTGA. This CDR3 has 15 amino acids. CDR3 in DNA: TGTGCCAGCAGCCAGACTAGCGGGGGGGCCGATGAGCAGTTCTTC. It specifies CASSQTSGGADEQFF. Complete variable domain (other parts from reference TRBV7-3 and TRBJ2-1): GAGVSQTPSNKVTEKGKYVELRCDPISGHTALYWYRQSLGQGPEFLIYFQGTGAADDSGLPNDRFFAVRPEGSVSTLKIQRTERGDSAVYLCASSQTSGGADEQFFGPGTRLTVL.

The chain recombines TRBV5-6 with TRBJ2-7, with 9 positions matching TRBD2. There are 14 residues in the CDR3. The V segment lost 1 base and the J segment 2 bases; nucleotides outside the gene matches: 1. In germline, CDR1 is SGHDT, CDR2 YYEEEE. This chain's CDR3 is CASSLLAGPYEQYF. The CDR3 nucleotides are TGTGCCAGCAGCTTGCTAGCGGGGCCCTACGAGCAGTACTTC.

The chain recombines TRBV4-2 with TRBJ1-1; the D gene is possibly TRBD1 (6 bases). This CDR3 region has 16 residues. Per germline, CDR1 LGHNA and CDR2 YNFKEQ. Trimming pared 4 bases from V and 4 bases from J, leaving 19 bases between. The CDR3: CASSPSRGAARTEAFF. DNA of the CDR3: TGTGCCAGCAGCCCCTCCCGGGGGGCAGCCCGCACTGAAGCTTTCTTT.

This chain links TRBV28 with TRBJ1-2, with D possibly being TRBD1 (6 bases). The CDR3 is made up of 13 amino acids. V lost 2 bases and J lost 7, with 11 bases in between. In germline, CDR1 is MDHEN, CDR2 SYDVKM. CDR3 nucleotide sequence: TGTGCCAGCAGTTTAAACAGGGTAGCTGGCTACACCTTC. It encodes CASSLNRVAGYTF.

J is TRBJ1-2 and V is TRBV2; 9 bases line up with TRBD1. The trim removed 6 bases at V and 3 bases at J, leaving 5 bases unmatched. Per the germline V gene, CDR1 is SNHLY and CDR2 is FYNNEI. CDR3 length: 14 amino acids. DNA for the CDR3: TGTGCCAGCAGCCCGGACAGGGGTTACTATGGCTACACCTTC. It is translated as CASSPDRGYYGYTF.

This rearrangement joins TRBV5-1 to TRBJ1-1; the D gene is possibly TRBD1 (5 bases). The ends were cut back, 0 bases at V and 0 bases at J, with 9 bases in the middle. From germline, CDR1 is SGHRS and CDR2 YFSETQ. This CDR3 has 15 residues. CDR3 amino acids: CASSLDRTLNTEAFF. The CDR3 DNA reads TGCGCCAGCAGCTTGGACAGGACCTTGAACACTGAAGCTTTCTTT.

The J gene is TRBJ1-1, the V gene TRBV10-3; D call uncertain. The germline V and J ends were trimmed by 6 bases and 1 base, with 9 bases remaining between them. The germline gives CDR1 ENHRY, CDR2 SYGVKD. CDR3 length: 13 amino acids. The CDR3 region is CAISLATNTEAFF. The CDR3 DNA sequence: TGTGCCATCAGCCTGGCCACGAACACTGAAGCTTTCTTT.

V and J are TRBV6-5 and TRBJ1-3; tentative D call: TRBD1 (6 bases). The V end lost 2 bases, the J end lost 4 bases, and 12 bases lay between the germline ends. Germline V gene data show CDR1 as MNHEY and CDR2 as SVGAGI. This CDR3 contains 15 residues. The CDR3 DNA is TGTGCCAGCAGTTACCAGGGGCTTACGGGAAACACCATATATTTT. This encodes CASSYQGLTGNTIYF.

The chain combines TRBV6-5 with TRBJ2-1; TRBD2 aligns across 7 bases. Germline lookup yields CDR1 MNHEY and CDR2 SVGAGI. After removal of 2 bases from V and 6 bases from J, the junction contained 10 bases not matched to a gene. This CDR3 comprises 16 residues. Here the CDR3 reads CASSYPYGGTTNEQFF. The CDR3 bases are TGTGCCAGCAGTTACCCTTACGGGGGGACTACCAATGAGCAGTTCTTC.

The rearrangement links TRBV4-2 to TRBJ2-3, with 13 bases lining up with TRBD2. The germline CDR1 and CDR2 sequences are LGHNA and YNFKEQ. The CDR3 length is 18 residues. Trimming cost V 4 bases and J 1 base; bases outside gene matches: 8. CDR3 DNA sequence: TGTGCCAGCAGCCGAACTAGCGGGGGGGCCGGGGGCACAGATACGCAGTATTTT. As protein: CASSRTSGGAGGTDTQYF.

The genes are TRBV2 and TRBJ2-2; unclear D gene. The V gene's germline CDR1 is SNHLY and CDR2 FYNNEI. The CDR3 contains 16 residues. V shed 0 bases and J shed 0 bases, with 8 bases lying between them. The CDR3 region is CASSEAQTSNTGELFF. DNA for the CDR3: TGTGCCAGCAGTGAAGCGCAAACTTCGAACACCGGGGAGCTGTTTTTT. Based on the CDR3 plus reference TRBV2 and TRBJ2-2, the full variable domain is EPEVTQTPSHQVTQMGQEVILRCVPISNHLYFYWYRQILGQKVEFLVSFYNNEISEKSEIFDDQFSVERPDGSNFTLKIRSTKLEDSAMYFCASSEAQTSNTGELFFGEGSRLTVL.

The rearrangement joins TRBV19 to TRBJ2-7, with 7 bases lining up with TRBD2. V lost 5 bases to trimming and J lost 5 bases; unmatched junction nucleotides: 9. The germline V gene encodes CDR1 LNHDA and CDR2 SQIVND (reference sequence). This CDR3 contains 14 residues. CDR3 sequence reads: CASSPRTSTDEQYF. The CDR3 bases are TGTGCCAGTAGTCCCAGGACTAGTACGGACGAGCAGTACTTC.

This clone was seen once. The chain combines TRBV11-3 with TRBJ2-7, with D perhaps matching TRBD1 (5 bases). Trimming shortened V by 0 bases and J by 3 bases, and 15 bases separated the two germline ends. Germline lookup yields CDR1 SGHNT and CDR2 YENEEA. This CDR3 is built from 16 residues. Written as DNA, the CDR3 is TGTGCCAGCAGCTTAGAGTCCCAGGGTTTAATCTACGAGCAGTACTTC. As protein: CASSLESQGLIYEQYF.

The CDR3 protein is CASWAGRHNQPQHF. Written as DNA, the CDR3 is TGTGCCAGCTGGGCGGGGCGGCACAATCAGCCCCAGCATTTT. V gene TRBV6-5 combines with J gene TRBJ1-5, with D tentatively TRBD1 (5 bases). Germline V gene data show CDR1 as MNHEY and CDR2 as SVGAGI. The CDR3 is 14 residues long. V was pared by 8 bases and J by 3 bases, with 14 bases between.

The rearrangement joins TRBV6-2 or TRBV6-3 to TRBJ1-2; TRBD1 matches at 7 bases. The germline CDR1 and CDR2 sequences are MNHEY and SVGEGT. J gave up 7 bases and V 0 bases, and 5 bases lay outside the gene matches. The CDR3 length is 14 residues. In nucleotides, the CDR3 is TGTGCCAGCAGTTACTCTATGACAGGGAGTGGCTACACCTTC. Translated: CASSYSMTGSGYTF.

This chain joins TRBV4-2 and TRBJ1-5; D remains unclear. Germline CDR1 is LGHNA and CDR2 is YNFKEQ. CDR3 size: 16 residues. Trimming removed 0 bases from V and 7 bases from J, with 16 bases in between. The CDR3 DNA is TGTGCCAGCAGCCAAGATCACGGGATAGGAAAGCAGCCCCAGCATTTT. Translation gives CASSQDHGIGKQPQHF.

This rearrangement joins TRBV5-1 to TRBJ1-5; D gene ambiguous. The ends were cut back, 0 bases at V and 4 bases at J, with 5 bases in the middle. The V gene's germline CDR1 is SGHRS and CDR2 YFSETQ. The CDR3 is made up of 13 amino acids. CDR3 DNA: TGCGCCAGCAGCTTGGACGGTAATCAGCCCCAGCATTTT. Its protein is CASSLDGNQPQHF.

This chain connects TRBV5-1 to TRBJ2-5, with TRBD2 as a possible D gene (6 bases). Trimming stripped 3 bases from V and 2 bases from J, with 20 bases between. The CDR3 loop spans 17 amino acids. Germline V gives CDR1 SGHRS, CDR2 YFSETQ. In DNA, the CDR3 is TGCGCCAGCAGCTCCGCCGACCTCGGGAGAGGGCAAGAGACCCAGTACTTC. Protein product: CASSSADLGRGQETQYF.

CDR3 nucleotides: TGTGCCAGCAGTTACACGCAGGGGGCCACTGAAGCTTTCTTT. This encodes CASSYTQGATEAFF. The chain links TRBV6-2 or TRBV6-3 to TRBJ1-1; TRBD1 agrees at 8 bases. Germline CDR1 and CDR2: MNHEY and SVGEGT. V lost 2 bases to trimming and J lost 4 bases; unmatched junction nucleotides: 3. This CDR3 contains 14 residues.

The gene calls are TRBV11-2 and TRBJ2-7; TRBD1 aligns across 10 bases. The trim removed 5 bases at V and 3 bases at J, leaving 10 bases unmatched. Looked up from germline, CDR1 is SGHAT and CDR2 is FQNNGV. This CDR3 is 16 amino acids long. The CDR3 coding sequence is TGTGCCAGCAGCCCTTGGACAGGGGGTGTAATCTACGAGCAGTACTTC. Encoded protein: CASSPWTGGVIYEQYF.

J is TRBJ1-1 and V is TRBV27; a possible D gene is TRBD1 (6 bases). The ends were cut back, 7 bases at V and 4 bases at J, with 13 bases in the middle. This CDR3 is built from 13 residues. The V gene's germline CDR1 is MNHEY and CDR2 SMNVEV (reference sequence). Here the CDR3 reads CASTTRGSTEAFF. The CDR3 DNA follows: TGTGCCAGCACCACTAGGGGGAGCACTGAAGCTTTCTTT.